Presented here are 22 T cell receptor beta chains from one specimen sequenced in a study of shared clonotypes between healthy human individuals (dated by TCRdb to 2020 to 2021). Receptors were amplified or captured by the immunoSEQ multiplex PCR assay. In its TCRdb copy, this immuneACCESS table keeps in-frame sequences only and misses some clones. Where compared with another copy, unresolved V genes explain less than half of these, and the others have no known cause. The sample yields 2 million to 3 million clones; 93% were counted once. The ten biggest clones cover around 0.4% of the sample. Sequencing used naive CD4+ T cells from PBMCs. The cell subset or site label for this specimen denotes: CD45RA+ positively selected. The receptors come from a man between 18 and 35 years old in good health. Some clones in this sample may be carry-over from other donors' samples.

The rearrangement uses TRBV10-2 and TRBJ2-7; TRBD2 matches at 7 bases. This CDR3 has 16 residues. V was clipped by 2 bases and J by 0 bases; unmatched bases: 7. CDR1 WSHSY and CDR2 SAAADI come from the germline V gene. CDR3 bases: TGCGCCAGCAGTGAGCACCGGAGGACTAGCTCCTACGAGCAGTACTTC. Its translation: CASSEHRRTSSYEQYF.

This chain links TRBV28 with TRBJ2-3; D gene unclear. The germline V gene has CDR1 MDHEN and CDR2 SYDVKM. Trimming took off 4 bases at V and 0 bases at J, with 8 bases between the two ends. The CDR3 contains 14 residues. CDR3 sequence (DNA): TGTGCCAGCAGTTACTCAAGAAGCACAGATACGCAGTATTTT. It is translated as CASSYSRSTDTQYF. The full variable domain, in which reference TRBV28 and TRBJ2-3 provide the parts outside the CDR3, is DVKVTQSSRYLVKRTGEKVFLECVQDMDHENMFWYRQDPGLGLRLIYFSYDVKMKEKGDIPEGYSVSREKKERFSLILESASTNQTSMYLCASSYSRSTDTQYFGPGTRLTVL.

V is TRBV5-6 and J is TRBJ1-4; D possibly corresponds to TRBD1 (6 bases). CDR3 length equals 16 residues. The ends were cut back, 0 bases at V and 4 bases at J, with 13 bases in the middle. Germline CDR1 and CDR2: SGHDT and YYEEEE. DNA of the CDR3: TGTGCCAGCAGCTTGGGTCGGACAGCTCATAATGAAAAACTGTTTTTT. Protein: CASSLGRTAHNEKLFF.

This clone was seen only once. The chain joins TRBV5-4 to TRBJ2-7, with TRBD2 matching over 11 bases. Germline V gene sequence: CDR1 SGHNT, CDR2 YYREEE (reference sequence). V lost 4 bases, J lost 7 bases, and 7 bases stayed unmatched. There are 14 residues in the CDR3. The CDR3: CASSPVAGGPEQYF. CDR3 sequence (DNA): TGTGCCAGCAGCCCGGTAGCGGGAGGGCCTGAGCAGTACTTC.

The V gene is TRBV11-2, the J gene TRBJ2-2; 7 nucleotides agree with TRBD2. Losses at the gene ends were 5 bases for V and 2 bases for J; bases not matched to a gene: 5. The CDR3 has 15 amino acids. Germline V gene data show CDR1 as SGHAT and CDR2 as FQNNGV. The CDR3 bases are TGTGCCAGCAGCCCGGGACTACTCAACACCGGGGAGCTGTTTTTT. It encodes CASSPGLLNTGELFF. Using reference TRBV11-2 and TRBJ2-2 for the parts outside the CDR3, the full variable domain is EAGVAQSPRYKIIEKRQSVAFWCNPISGHATLYWYQQILGQGPKLLIQFQNNGVVDDSQLPKDRFSAERLKGVDSTLKIQPAKLEDSAVYLCASSPGLLNTGELFFGEGSRLTVL.

The chain couples TRBV5-1 to TRBJ1-2; D gene ambiguous. This CDR3 is 14 amino acids long. The V end lost 5 bases, the J end lost 0 bases, and 11 bases lay between the germline ends. Germline CDR1 and CDR2: SGHRS and YFSETQ. The CDR3 loop is CASRAGPTNYGYTF. The CDR3 DNA follows: TGCGCCAGCAGGGCAGGACCTACTAACTATGGCTACACCTTC.

The chain employs TRBV6-1 and TRBJ1-1; D call uncertain. CDR1 and CDR2 from the germline V gene are MNHNS and SASEGT. The V and J ends lost 8 bases and 0 bases respectively, with 10 bases between them. The CDR3 is 13 amino acids. The CDR3 loop reads CASAMGLNTEAFF. The DNA of the CDR3 is TGTGCCAGCGCCATGGGCCTGAACACTGAAGCTTTCTTT.

The CDR3 DNA reads TGTGCCGTTAGGGGGGCAGCGGGAGAGACCCAGTACTTC. Translating it yields CAVRGAAGETQYF. The rearrangement uses TRBV7-9 and TRBJ2-5; D could derive from TRBD1 or TRBD2 (6 bases each). The V and J ends lost 11 bases and 4 bases respectively, with 17 bases between them. The CDR3 runs 13 residues. Germline V gene lookup returns CDR1 SEHNR and CDR2 FQNEAQ (reference sequence). The variable domain in full, completed from reference TRBV7-9 and TRBJ2-5, reads DTGVSQNPRHKITKRGQNVTFRCDPISEHNRLYWYRQTLGQGPEFLTYFQNEAQLEKSRLLSDRFSAERPKGSFSTLEIQRTEQGDSAMYLCAVRGAAGETQYFGPGTRLLVL.

J is TRBJ2-1 and V is TRBV27, with TRBD2 matching 11 bases. With 4 bases clipped from V and 0 bases from J, the junction kept 11 bases outside the gene matches. This CDR3 has 19 amino acids. Germline CDR1 MNHEY, CDR2 SMNVEV (reference sequence). For the CDR3, the DNA is TGTGCCAGCAGTTCCCCGGGACTAGCGGCCCGGAGCTCCTACAATGAGCAGTTCTTC. It specifies CASSSPGLAARSSYNEQFF.

Note on this clone: The sample contains more than one DNA sequence encoding this CDR3. The chain couples TRBV2 to TRBJ1-5; D remains ambiguous. Deletions cut 3 bases from V and 0 bases from J, with 6 bases between. The CDR3 totals 14 residues. Germline values: CDR1 SNHLY, CDR2 FYNNEI. CDR3 sequence (DNA): TGTGCCAGCAGTGAGTTGTATAGCAATCAGCCCCAGCATTTT. Amino acid sequence: CASSELYSNQPQHF.

The chain uses TRBV5-1 and TRBJ2-5, with D possibly being TRBD1 (5 bases). V was trimmed by 3 bases and J by 1 base, leaving 16 bases between them. The CDR3 consists of 16 residues. The germline V gene has CDR1 SGHRS and CDR2 YFSETQ. Here the CDR3 DNA reads TGCGCCAGCAGCTCTACAGGACCGCTGTTCCAAGAGACCCAGTACTTC. This translates into CASSSTGPLFQETQYF.

The chain recombines TRBV7-8 with TRBJ1-1; D ambiguous. The CDR3 has 16 residues. CDR1 is SGHVS and CDR2 is FQNEAQ in the germline V gene. Trimming shortened V by 0 bases and J by 0 bases, and 11 bases separated the two germline ends. The CDR3 protein is CASSLASVTLNTEAFF. The CDR3 bases are TGTGCCAGCAGCTTAGCGTCCGTGACCCTGAACACTGAAGCTTTCTTT.

The rearrangement uses TRBV28 and TRBJ1-6; tentative D call: TRBD1 (5 bases). The CDR3 covers 15 residues. The germline CDR1 and CDR2 sequences are MDHEN and SYDVKM. Trimming pared 6 bases from V and 0 bases from J, leaving 9 bases between. CDR3 residues: CASRRDRSYNSPLHF. As DNA, the CDR3 is TGTGCCAGCAGAAGGGACCGCTCCTATAATTCACCCCTCCACTTT.

The chain couples TRBV18 to TRBJ1-3; D is possibly TRBD1 (5 bases). This CDR3 spans 13 amino acids. V was clipped by 5 bases and J by 3 bases, with 8 bases between them. Looked up from germline, CDR1 is KGHSH and CDR2 is LQKENI. The CDR3 here is CASSTGDGNTIYF. DNA of the CDR3: TGTGCCAGCTCAACAGGAGATGGAAACACCATATATTTT.

The V call is TRBV5-6, the J call TRBJ2-5, with a weak D call TRBD2 (5 bases). The CDR3 totals 15 residues. The V end lost 0 bases, the J end lost 5 bases, and 14 bases lay between the germline ends. Germline V gene sequence: CDR1 SGHDT, CDR2 YYEEEE. Here the CDR3 DNA reads TGTGCCAGCAGCTTGGCTAAGGGCCGCGGGGAGACCCAGTACTTC. It encodes CASSLAKGRGETQYF. Variable domain in full (rest from reference TRBV5-6 and TRBJ2-5): DAGVTQSPTHLIKTRGQQVTLRCSPKSGHDTVSWYQQALGQGPQFIFQYYEEEERQRGNFPDRFSGHQFPNYSSELNVNALLLGDSALYLCASSLAKGRGETQYFGPGTRLLVL.

The chain carries TRBV5-1 and TRBJ2-7; 7 nucleotides line up with TRBD1. The germline gives CDR1 SGHRS, CDR2 YFSETQ. With V trimmed by 2 bases and J by 2 bases, 4 bases remained unmatched. The CDR3 has 14 amino acids. CDR3 in amino acids: CASSLTGVTYEQYF. CDR3 sequence (DNA): TGCGCCAGCAGCTTAACAGGGGTGACCTACGAGCAGTACTTC.

V gene TRBV5-1 combines with J gene TRBJ2-3; no definite D call. CDR1 is SGHRS, CDR2 YFSETQ, per germline. There are 15 residues in the CDR3. V lost 8 bases and J lost 1, with 17 bases in between. CDR3 region: CASAPSALGTDTQYF. CDR3 DNA sequence: TGCGCCAGTGCTCCTTCTGCCCTAGGCACAGATACGCAGTATTTT.

The J gene is TRBJ2-1, the V gene TRBV9; D is possibly TRBD2 (6 bases). The CDR3 contains 15 residues. Trimming took off 0 bases at V and 4 bases at J, with 11 bases between the two ends. CDR1 is SGDLS, CDR2 YYNGEE, per germline. This chain's CDR3 is CASSVVPGAYNEQFF. The DNA of the CDR3 is TGTGCCAGCAGCGTAGTGCCGGGAGCTTACAATGAGCAGTTCTTC.

This clone was seen a few times. This chain links TRBV10-2 with TRBJ1-1; D is possibly TRBD1 (6 bases). V lost 7 bases and J lost 0, with 9 bases in between. The germline CDR1 and CDR2 sequences are WSHSY and SAAADI. This CDR3 region has 13 residues. The CDR3 DNA is TGCGCCAGCATAGACAGGATGAACACTGAAGCTTTCTTT. This translates into CASIDRMNTEAFF.

J is TRBJ2-7 and V is TRBV27; 12 bases match TRBD2. Germline assignment: CDR1 MNHEY and CDR2 SMNVEV (reference sequence). Trimming took 7 bases from V and 5 from J; bases not matched to a gene: 3. This CDR3 spans 13 amino acids. CDR3 sequence reads: CASTLAGGNEQYF. CDR3 nucleotide sequence: TGTGCCAGCACCCTAGCGGGAGGGAACGAGCAGTACTTC.

About this clone: This specimen includes other DNA sequences encoding the same CDR3. The chain links TRBV5-1 to TRBJ2-5; D gene unclear. Germline V gene sequence: CDR1 SGHRS, CDR2 YFSETQ. The CDR3 loop spans 14 amino acids. V lost 5 bases and J lost 5, with 16 bases in between. Here the CDR3 reads CASSPVGARETQYF. The CDR3 nucleotides read TGCGCCAGCAGTCCCGTAGGAGCACGGGAGACCCAGTACTTC.

The chain couples TRBV7-3 to TRBJ1-1; TRBD1 aligns across 10 bases. CDR3 length equals 13 residues. Germline CDR1 and CDR2: SGHTA and FQGTGA. V shed 5 bases and J 4 bases; nucleotides not matched to a gene: 1. CDR3 coding DNA: TGTGCCAGCAGCCGGACAGGGGGCACTGAAGCTTTCTTT. It yields the protein CASSRTGGTEAFF.